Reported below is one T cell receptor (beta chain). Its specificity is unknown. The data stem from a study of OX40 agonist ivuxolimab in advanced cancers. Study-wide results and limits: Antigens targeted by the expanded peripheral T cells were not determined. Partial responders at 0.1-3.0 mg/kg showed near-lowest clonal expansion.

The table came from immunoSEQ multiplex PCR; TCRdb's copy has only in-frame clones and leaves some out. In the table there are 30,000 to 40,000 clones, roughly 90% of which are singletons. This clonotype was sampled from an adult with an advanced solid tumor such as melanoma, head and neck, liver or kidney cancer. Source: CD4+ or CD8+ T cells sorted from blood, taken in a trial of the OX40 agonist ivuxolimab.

CDR3 in amino acids: CAWSVLLGDEQFF. CDR3 coding DNA: TGTGCCTGGAGTGTACTATTGGGGGATGAGCAGTTCTTC. The rearrangement uses TRBV30 and TRBJ2-1, with D perhaps assigned TRBD1 or TRBD2 (5 bases each). Germline lookup yields CDR1 GTSNPN and CDR2 SVGIG (reference sequence). This CDR3 is 13 amino acids long. V was cut by 0 bases and J by 8 bases, with 11 bases left in between.